These 12 T cell receptor beta chains came from one sample sequenced in a study of cytomegalovirus exposure and HLA in healthy donors. Method: immunoSEQ multiplex PCR; TCRdb's copy keeps in-frame clones and lacks some. The sample has 200,000 to 300,000 clones; around 90% are singletons. The sequenced sample consisted of PBMCs. The receptors originated from a woman in her 30s in good health and CMV-seronegative.

The chain combines TRBV7-6 with TRBJ2-7; D may correspond to TRBD1 or TRBD2 (5 bases each). Germline CDR1 is SGHVS and CDR2 is FNYEAQ. V was pared by 1 base and J by 7 bases, with 8 bases between. The CDR3 loop spans 12 amino acids. This CDR3 is CASSLGGGEQYF. DNA of the CDR3: TGTGCCAGCAGCTTAGGGGGCGGGGAGCAGTACTTC.

The rearrangement joins TRBV18 to TRBJ2-3; D unclear. V was shortened by 3 bases and J by 1 base, with 8 bases between the two germline ends. Per germline, CDR1 KGHSH and CDR2 LQKENI. CDR3 size: 14 residues. The CDR3 region is CASSPVSGTDTQYF. For the CDR3, the DNA is TGTGCCAGCTCACCTGTCAGCGGCACAGATACGCAGTATTTT.

The chain joins TRBV6-6 to TRBJ2-2, with 8 positions matching TRBD2. The CDR3 has 16 residues. J was trimmed by 4 bases and V by 0 bases; bases with no gene match: 4. Germline lookup yields CDR1 MNHNY and CDR2 SVGAGI (reference sequence). The CDR3 DNA sequence: TGTGCCAGCAGTTACTCGCTAGCGGGTCCCACCGGGGAGCTGTTTTTT. Encoded protein: CASSYSLAGPTGELFF.

V gene TRBV6-5 combines with J gene TRBJ1-3; 8 bases align to TRBD1. The length of the CDR3 is 15 residues. Germline lookup yields CDR1 MNHEY and CDR2 SVGAGI. V was pared by 6 bases and J by 4 bases, with 8 bases of the junction left unmatched. CDR3 protein: CASRRTGTSGNTIYF. CDR3 nucleotides: TGTGCCAGCAGGCGGACAGGGACTTCAGGAAACACCATATATTTT.

This clone was counted once. The chain couples TRBV5-6 to TRBJ1-1; 7 bases fit TRBD1. Germline-derived CDR1 and CDR2 are SGHDT and YYEEEE. V was pared by 0 bases and J by 7 bases, with 9 bases of the junction left unmatched. The CDR3 runs to 15 residues. DNA for the CDR3: TGTGCCAGCAGCTTGGGCGACAGGGCCCGGCTTGAAGCTTTCTTT. Translated, it gives CASSLGDRARLEAFF.

The rearrangement links TRBV27 to TRBJ2-5, with TRBD1 matching over 7 bases. This CDR3 region has 13 residues. V was pared by 7 bases and J by 5 bases, with 7 bases of the junction left unmatched. The germline V gene encodes CDR1 MNHEY and CDR2 SMNVEV (reference sequence). CDR3 DNA sequence: TGTGCCAGCACTAGGACAGGAACGGAGACCCAGTACTTC. Protein product: CASTRTGTETQYF.

This clone is a singleton in its sample. J is TRBJ1-2 and V is TRBV7-2; 7 nucleotides agree with TRBD1. The CDR3 has 12 residues. The germline gives CDR1 SGHTA, CDR2 FQGNSA. The V segment lost 8 bases and the J segment 6 bases; nucleotides outside the gene matches: 6. CDR3 region: CASSQGGDGYTF. The CDR3 DNA reads TGTGCCAGCTCCCAGGGGGGAGATGGCTACACCTTC.

The genes are TRBV7-3 and TRBJ1-2; no firm D call. The germline CDR1 and CDR2 sequences are SGHTA and FQGTGA. V was pared by 1 base and J by 0 bases, with 6 bases between. CDR3 size: 14 residues. The CDR3 region has the DNA TGTGCCAGCAGCTTAAGTCCTGCTAACTATGGCTACACCTTC. Its translation: CASSLSPANYGYTF.

This chain uses TRBV5-3 with TRBJ2-2; TRBD2 agrees at 8 bases. TRBV5-3 is an ORF; its function is uncertain. The CDR3 extends over 14 amino acids. The V and J ends lost 10 bases and 3 bases, in that order; junction bases with no gene match: 8. The DNA of the CDR3 is TGTGCCCCGCCCCGGCGGGAGGACACCGGGGAGCTGTTTTTT. Translated: CAPPRREDTGELFF.

This sequence joins TRBV28 and TRBJ1-5, with a tentative D call TRBD1 (5 bases). This CDR3 is built from 13 residues. Trimming took off 2 bases at V and 8 bases at J, with 10 bases between the two ends. CDR1 is MDHEN and CDR2 is SYDVKM in the germline V gene. CDR3 sequence reads: CASSLAGPKPQHF. The CDR3, as DNA: TGTGCCAGCAGTTTAGCGGGACCAAAGCCCCAGCATTTT. Filled out from reference TRBV28 and TRBJ1-5, the complete variable domain reads DVKVTQSSRYLVKRTGEKVFLECVQDMDHENMFWYRQDPGLGLRLIYFSYDVKMKEKGDIPEGYSVSREKKERFSLILESASTNQTSMYLCASSLAGPKPQHFGDGTRLSIL.

V usage is TRBV5-1 and J usage is TRBJ2-5; 13 bases agree with TRBD2. V lost 8 bases, J lost 4 bases, and 8 bases stayed unmatched. In germline, CDR1 is SGHRS, CDR2 YFSETQ. There are 15 residues in the CDR3. The DNA for the CDR3 is TGCGCCAGTACTTGGACTAGCGGGAGTGGAGAGACCCAGTACTTC. It translates to CASTWTSGSGETQYF.

The rearrangement links TRBV7-2 to TRBJ2-7, with 8 bases aligning to TRBD1. This CDR3 is 15 amino acids long. Germline V CDR1 and CDR2: SGHTA, FQGNSA. V lost 4 bases, J lost 3 bases, and 8 bases stayed unmatched. CDR3: CASSSHGQGYYEQYF. CDR3 DNA: TGTGCCAGCAGCTCTCACGGACAGGGTTACTACGAGCAGTACTTC.